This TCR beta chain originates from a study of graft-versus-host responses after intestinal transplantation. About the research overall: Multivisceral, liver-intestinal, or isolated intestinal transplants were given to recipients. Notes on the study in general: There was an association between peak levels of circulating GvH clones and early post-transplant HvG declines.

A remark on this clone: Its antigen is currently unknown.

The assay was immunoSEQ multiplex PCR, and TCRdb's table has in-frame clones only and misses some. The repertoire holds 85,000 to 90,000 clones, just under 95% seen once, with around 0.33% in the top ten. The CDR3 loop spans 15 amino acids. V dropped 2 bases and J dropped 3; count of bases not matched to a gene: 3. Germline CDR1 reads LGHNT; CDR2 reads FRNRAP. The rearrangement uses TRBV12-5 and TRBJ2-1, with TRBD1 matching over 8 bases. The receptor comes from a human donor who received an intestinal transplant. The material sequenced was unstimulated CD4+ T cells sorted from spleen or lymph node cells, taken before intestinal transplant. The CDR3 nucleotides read TGTGCTAGTGGTTTGCAACAGGGGGACTACAATGAGCAGTTCTTC. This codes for CASGLQQGDYNEQFF.